This TCR beta chain is from a study of blood T cells in healthy people across ages. Study details: T cells yielded about one barcoded beta molecule per two cells through template switching.

The second PCR ran about 6 to 11 cycles with a sample-barcoded 5' primer and J-beta primers. TCRdb called the 5' RACE reads again in MiXCR, with one record for every CDR3 protein. The sample shows approximately 800,000 distinct CDR3 sequences, about 47% of them seen only once. The CDR3 has 15 amino acids. Note on this clonotype: A read error may produce the germline difference seen at one junction end.

This chain links TRBV12-3 or TRBV12-4 with TRBJ2-7, with 7 positions matching TRBD2. Sequencing used blood. The clonotype was recovered from a man older than 75 in good health. The CDR3 bases are TGTGCCAGCGGTTTAGTTGGCGGGAGTTCCTACGAGCAGTACTTC. Residues: CASGLVGGSSYEQYF.